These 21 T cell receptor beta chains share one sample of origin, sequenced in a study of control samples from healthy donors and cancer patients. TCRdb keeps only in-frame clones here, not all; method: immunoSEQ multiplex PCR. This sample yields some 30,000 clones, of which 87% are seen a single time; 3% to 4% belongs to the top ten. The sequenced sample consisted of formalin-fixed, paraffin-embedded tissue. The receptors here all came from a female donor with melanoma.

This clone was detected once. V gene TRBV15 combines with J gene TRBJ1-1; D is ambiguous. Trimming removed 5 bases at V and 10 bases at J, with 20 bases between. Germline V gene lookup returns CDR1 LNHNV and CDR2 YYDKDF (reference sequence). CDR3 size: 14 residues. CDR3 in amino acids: CATSGPLDRARAFF. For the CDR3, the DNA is TGTGCCACCAGCGGTCCTCTGGACCGCGCTAGAGCTTTCTTT. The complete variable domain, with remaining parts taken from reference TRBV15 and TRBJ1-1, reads DAMVIQNPRYQVTQFGKPVTLSCSQTLNHNVMYWYQQKSSQAPKLLFHYYDKDFNNEADTPDNFQSRRPNTSFCFLDIRSPGLGDTAMYLCATSGPLDRARAFFGQGTRLTVV.

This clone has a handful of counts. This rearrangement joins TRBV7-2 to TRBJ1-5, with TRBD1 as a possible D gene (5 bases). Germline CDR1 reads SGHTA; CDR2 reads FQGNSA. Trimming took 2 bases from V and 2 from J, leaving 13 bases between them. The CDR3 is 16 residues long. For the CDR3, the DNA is TGTGCCAGCAGCTTATACGGGGGTTCGGGCAATCAGCCCCAGCATTTT. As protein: CASSLYGGSGNQPQHF.

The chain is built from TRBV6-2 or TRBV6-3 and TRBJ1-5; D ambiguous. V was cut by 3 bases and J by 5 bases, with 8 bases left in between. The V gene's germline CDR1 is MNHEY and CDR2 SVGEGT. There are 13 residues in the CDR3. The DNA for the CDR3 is TGTGCCAGCAGTTATTCTGTGGATCAGCCCCAGCATTTT. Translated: CASSYSVDQPQHF.

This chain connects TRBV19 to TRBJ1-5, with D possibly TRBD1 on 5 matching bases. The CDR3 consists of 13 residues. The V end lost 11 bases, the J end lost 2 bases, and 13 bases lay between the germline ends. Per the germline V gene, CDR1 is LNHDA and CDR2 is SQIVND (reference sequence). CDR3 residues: CAGGGVGNQPQHF. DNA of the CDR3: TGTGCCGGGGGAGGGGTTGGCAATCAGCCCCAGCATTTT. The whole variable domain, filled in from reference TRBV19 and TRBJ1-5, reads DGGITQSPKYLFRKEGQNVTLSCEQNLNHDAMYWYRQDPGQGLRLIYYSQIVNDFQKGDIAEGYSVSREKKESFPLTVTSAQKNPTAFYLCAGGGVGNQPQHFGDGTRLSIL.

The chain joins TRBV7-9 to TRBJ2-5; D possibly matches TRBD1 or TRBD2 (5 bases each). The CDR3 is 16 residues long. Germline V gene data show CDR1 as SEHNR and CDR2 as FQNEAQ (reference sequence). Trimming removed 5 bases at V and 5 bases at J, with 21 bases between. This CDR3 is CASSPLAPGTGETQYF. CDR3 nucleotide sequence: TGTGCCAGCAGCCCCTTGGCGCCCGGGACGGGCGAGACCCAGTACTTC.

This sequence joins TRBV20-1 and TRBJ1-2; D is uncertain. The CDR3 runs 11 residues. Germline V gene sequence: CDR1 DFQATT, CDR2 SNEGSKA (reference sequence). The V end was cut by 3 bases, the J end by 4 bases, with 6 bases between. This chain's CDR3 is CSASGTYGYTF. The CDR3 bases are TGCAGTGCTAGCGGAACCTATGGCTACACCTTC.

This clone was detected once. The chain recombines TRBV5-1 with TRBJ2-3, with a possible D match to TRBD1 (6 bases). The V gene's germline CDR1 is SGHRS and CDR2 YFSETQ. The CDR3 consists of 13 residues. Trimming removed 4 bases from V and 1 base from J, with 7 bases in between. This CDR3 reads CASSRTGTDTQYF. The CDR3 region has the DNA TGCGCCAGCAGCCGGACAGGCACAGATACGCAGTATTTT.

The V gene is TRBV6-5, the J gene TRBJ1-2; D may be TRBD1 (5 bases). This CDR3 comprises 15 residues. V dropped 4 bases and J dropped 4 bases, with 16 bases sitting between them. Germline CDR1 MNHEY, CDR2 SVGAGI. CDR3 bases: TGTGCCAGCAGTTTCGGACTGCAGGGTGGCTATGGCTACACCTTC. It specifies CASSFGLQGGYGYTF.

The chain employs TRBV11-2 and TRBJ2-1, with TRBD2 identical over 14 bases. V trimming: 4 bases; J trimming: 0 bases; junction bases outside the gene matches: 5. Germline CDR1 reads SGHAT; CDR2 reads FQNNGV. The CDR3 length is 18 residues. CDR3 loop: CASSWQGLAGASYNEQFF. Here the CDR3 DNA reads TGTGCCAGCAGCTGGCAGGGACTAGCGGGGGCCTCCTACAATGAGCAGTTCTTC.

The CDR3 sequence: CASSLSSSYEQYF. Written as DNA, the CDR3 is TGTGCCAGCAGCTTATCGAGCTCCTACGAGCAGTACTTC. The gene calls are TRBV7-2 and TRBJ2-7; no clear D. V was cut by 2 bases and J by 0 bases, with 5 bases left in between. This CDR3 is built from 13 residues. Per germline, CDR1 SGHTA and CDR2 FQGNSA.

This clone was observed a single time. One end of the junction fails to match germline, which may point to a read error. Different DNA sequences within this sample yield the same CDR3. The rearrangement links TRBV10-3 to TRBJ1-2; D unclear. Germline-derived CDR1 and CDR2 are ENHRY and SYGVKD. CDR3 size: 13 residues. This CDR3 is CAISGQSSYGYTF. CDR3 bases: TGTGCCATCAGTGGTCAGAGTTCCTATGGCTACACTTTC.

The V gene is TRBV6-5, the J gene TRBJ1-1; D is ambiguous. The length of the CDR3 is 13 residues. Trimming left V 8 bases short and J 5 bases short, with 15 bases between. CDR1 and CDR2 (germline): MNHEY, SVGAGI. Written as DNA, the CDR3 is TGTGCCAGCCCTCGGCTCTCTGGGACTGAAGCTTTCTTT. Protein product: CASPRLSGTEAFF.

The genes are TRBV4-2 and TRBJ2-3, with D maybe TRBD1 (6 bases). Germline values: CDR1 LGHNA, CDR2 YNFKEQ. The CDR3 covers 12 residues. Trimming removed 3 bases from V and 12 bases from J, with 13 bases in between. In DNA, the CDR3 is TGTGCCAGCAGCCAGAACCGGGACATTCAGTATTTT. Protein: CASSQNRDIQYF.

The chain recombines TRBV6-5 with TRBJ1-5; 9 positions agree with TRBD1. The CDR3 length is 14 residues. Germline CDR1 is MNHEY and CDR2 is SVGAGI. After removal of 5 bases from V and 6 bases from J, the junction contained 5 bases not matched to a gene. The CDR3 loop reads CASSTGQGRQPQHF. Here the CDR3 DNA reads TGTGCCAGCAGTACGGGACAGGGACGTCAGCCCCAGCATTTT.

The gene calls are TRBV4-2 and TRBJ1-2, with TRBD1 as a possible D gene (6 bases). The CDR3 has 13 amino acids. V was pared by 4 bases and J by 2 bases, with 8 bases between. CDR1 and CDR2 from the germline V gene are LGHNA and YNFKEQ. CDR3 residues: CASSPGQNYGYTF. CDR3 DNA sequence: TGTGCCAGCAGCCCCGGACAGAACTATGGCTACACCTTC.

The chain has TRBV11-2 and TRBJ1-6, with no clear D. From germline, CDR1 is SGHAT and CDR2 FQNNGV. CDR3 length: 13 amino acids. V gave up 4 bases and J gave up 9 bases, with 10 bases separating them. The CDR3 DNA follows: TGTGCCAGCAGCTCCGACTGGGGTTCACCCCTCCACTTT. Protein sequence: CASSSDWGSPLHF.

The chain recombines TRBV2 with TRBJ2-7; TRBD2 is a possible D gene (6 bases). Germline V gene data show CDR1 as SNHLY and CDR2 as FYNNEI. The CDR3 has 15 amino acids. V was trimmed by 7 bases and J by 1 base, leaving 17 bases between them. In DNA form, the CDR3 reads TGTGCCAGCAAACTCAACTTGGGACTTTCCTACGAGCAGTACTTC. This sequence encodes CASKLNLGLSYEQYF.

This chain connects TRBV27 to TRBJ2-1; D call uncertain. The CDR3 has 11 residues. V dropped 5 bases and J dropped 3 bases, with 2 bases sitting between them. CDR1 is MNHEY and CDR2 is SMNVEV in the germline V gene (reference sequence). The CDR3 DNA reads TGTGCCAGCAGTGACTACAATGAGCAGTTCTTC. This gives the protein CASSDYNEQFF.

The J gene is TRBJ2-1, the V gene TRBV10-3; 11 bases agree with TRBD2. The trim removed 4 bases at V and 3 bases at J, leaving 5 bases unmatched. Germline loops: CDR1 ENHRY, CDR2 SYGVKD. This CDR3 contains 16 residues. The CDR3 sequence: CAISALTSGSYNEQFF. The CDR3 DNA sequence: TGTGCCATCAGTGCCCTAACTAGCGGGAGCTACAATGAGCAGTTCTTC.

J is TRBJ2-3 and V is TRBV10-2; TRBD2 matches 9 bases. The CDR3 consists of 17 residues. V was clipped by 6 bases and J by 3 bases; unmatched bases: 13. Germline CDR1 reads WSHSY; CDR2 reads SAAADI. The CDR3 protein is CASSLSWGAGGTDTQYF. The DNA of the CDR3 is TGCGCCAGCAGCCTATCTTGGGGAGCGGGAGGAACAGATACGCAGTATTTT.

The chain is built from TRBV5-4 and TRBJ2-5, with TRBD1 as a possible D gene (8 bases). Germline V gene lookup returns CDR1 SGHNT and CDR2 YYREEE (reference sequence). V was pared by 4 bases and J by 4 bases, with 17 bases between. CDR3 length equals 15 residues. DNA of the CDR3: TGTGCCAGCAGCACCTACAGGGGGGAGGGAGAGACCCAGTACTTC. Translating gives CASSTYRGEGETQYF.